The 23 T cell receptor beta chains given below trace back to one sample, sequenced in a study of cytomegalovirus exposure and HLA in healthy donors. The PCR contained 60 Vbeta and 13 Jbeta primers. This table comes from immunoSEQ multiplex PCR, and its TCRdb copy is limited to in-frame clones, with some not included. The profile shows about 120,000 clones, about 73% of them singletons. The source material was PBMCs. The receptors shown here come from a woman younger than 45 in good health and CMV-seronegative.

J is TRBJ2-5 and V is TRBV9; TRBD1 matches 7 bases. V lost 1 base to trimming and J lost 1 base; unmatched junction nucleotides: 1. The CDR3 is 14 residues long. The germline V gene encodes CDR1 SGDLS and CDR2 YYNGEE. The chain's CDR3 is CASSVNRGQETQYF. The CDR3 coding sequence is TGTGCCAGCAGCGTAAACAGGGGCCAAGAGACCCAGTACTTC.

The chain employs TRBV6-6 and TRBJ1-1; maybe TRBD1 (5 bases). The length of the CDR3 is 13 residues. CDR1 MNHNY and CDR2 SVGAGI come from the germline V gene (reference sequence). V was clipped by 6 bases and J by 3 bases, with 11 bases between them. In DNA, the CDR3 is TGTGCCAGCAGAAACCAGGGTCACACTGAAGCTTTCTTT. This codes for CASRNQGHTEAFF.

The chain is built from TRBV5-4 and TRBJ2-1; unclear D gene. This CDR3 is 15 amino acids long. In germline, CDR1 is SGHNT, CDR2 YYREEE (reference sequence). V lost 4 bases and J 0 bases, leaving 11 bases between the germline ends. The CDR3 nucleotides read TGTGCCAGCAGCCCGGCAGCGAGCTCCTACAATGAGCAGTTCTTC. Translation: CASSPAASSYNEQFF.

This chain joins TRBV7-6 and TRBJ2-3; 7 positions agree with TRBD2. Germline CDR1 SGHVS, CDR2 FNYEAQ. V was pared by 4 bases and J by 4 bases, with 11 bases of the junction left unmatched. CDR3 length: 16 residues. In DNA, the CDR3 is TGTGCCAGCAGCTCGCCGGAGGCGGGAGAGGCAGATACGCAGTATTTT. It yields the protein CASSSPEAGEADTQYF.

The J gene is TRBJ2-3, the V gene TRBV4-2; TRBD2 agrees at 9 bases. Germline trimming cut 0 bases from V and 3 bases from J; bases unmatched to any gene: 10. The CDR3 sequence is 18 residues long. Germline V CDR1 and CDR2: LGHNA, YNFKEQ. The CDR3 bases are TGTGCCAGCAGCCAAGAGGTCCGGGCTAGCGGGAAAACAGATACGCAGTATTTT. Translated: CASSQEVRASGKTDTQYF.

The gene calls are TRBV4-2 and TRBJ2-2; 12 positions agree with TRBD2. The length of the CDR3 is 17 residues. Unmatched junction bases numbered 9, after V lost 5 bases and J lost 5 bases. The germline V gene has CDR1 LGHNA and CDR2 YNFKEQ. The CDR3 sequence: CASSKLAGGPPTGELFF. The DNA of the CDR3 is TGTGCCAGCAGCAAGCTAGCGGGAGGGCCCCCGACCGGGGAGCTGTTTTTT.

This sequence joins TRBV6-1 and TRBJ2-3; 9 bases are a match to TRBD2. This CDR3 region has 15 residues. Germline-derived CDR1 and CDR2 are MNHNS and SASEGT. Germline trimming cut 6 bases from V and 1 base from J; bases unmatched to any gene: 5. CDR3 nucleotides: TGTGCCAGCAGCCGACTAGCGGCGGGCACAGATACGCAGTATTTT. Amino acids: CASSRLAAGTDTQYF.

This chain joins TRBV5-6 and TRBJ1-2; tentative D call: TRBD1 (6 bases). Per germline, CDR1 SGHDT and CDR2 YYEEEE. The CDR3 totals 14 residues. The V end was cut by 2 bases, the J end by 2 bases, with 10 bases between. This CDR3 reads CASSFRQANYGYTF. DNA for the CDR3: TGTGCCAGCAGCTTTCGACAGGCCAACTATGGCTACACCTTC.

Only one count was recorded for this clone. This rearrangement joins TRBV4-3 to TRBJ2-7, with 8 bases aligning to TRBD2. The germline gives CDR1 LGHNA, CDR2 YSLEER. CDR3 length: 15 residues. Trimming removed 2 bases from V and 7 bases from J; junction bases left unmatched: 10. The CDR3 DNA reads as TGCGCCAGCAGCCAATTTAGCGGGAATTTGGGAGAGCAGTACTTC. Protein product: CASSQFSGNLGEQYF.

As DNA, the CDR3 is TGTGCCAGCAGTGACCAAGCCTTCGTCCCCTACGAGCAGTACTTC. Protein sequence: CASSDQAFVPYEQYF. The chain recombines TRBV6-4 with TRBJ2-7; no clear D. V dropped 2 bases and J dropped 2 bases, with 13 bases sitting between them. The V gene's germline CDR1 is MRHNA and CDR2 SNTAGT. The CDR3 has 15 residues.

The J gene is TRBJ1-1, the V gene TRBV19; D perhaps matches TRBD1 (5 bases). The CDR3 consists of 19 residues. The germline gives CDR1 LNHDA, CDR2 SQIVND (reference sequence). V lost 4 bases, J lost 3 bases, and 27 bases lay in between. The CDR3 DNA reads as TGTGCCAGTAGTACCATACCGGGGGGTCCGGACTCAGCGTACACTGAAGCTTTCTTT. It encodes CASSTIPGGPDSAYTEAFF.

The J gene is TRBJ2-2, the V gene TRBV30; tentatively, D is TRBD2 (5 bases). The V end lost 0 bases, the J end lost 7 bases, and 9 bases lay between the germline ends. CDR3 length: 13 residues. From germline, CDR1 is GTSNPN and CDR2 SVGIG (reference sequence). The CDR3 loop reads CAWSVRGFGELFF. The CDR3 nucleotides read TGTGCCTGGAGTGTACGGGGTTTCGGGGAGCTGTTTTTT.

The gene calls are TRBV4-2 and TRBJ1-5; 7 positions agree with TRBD1. Germline V gene lookup returns CDR1 LGHNA and CDR2 YNFKEQ. Unmatched junction bases numbered 11, after V lost 4 bases and J lost 8 bases. The CDR3 consists of 15 residues. The CDR3 loop is CASSPSPTGSEPQHF. CDR3 nucleotide sequence: TGTGCCAGCAGCCCGAGTCCGACAGGGTCGGAGCCCCAGCATTTT.

CDR3 DNA: TGTGCCAGCAGCGTCCGGGAAAGCTCCTACGAGCAGTACTTC. It is translated as CASSVRESSYEQYF. This sequence joins TRBV7-8 and TRBJ2-7; tentatively, D is TRBD2 (5 bases). Trimming took 5 bases from V and 0 from J, leaving 11 bases between them. CDR3 length: 14 residues. Germline V gene lookup returns CDR1 SGHVS and CDR2 FQNEAQ.

V usage is TRBV28 and J usage is TRBJ2-5; D is unclear. CDR3 length: 17 residues. Trimming stripped 4 bases from V and 4 bases from J, with 22 bases between. CDR1 and CDR2 (germline): MDHEN, SYDVKM. The CDR3 here is CASSSARMWYVGETQYF. CDR3 sequence (DNA): TGTGCCAGCAGTTCCGCTAGGATGTGGTACGTCGGAGAGACCCAGTACTTC.

This chain links TRBV9 with TRBJ1-1, with D perhaps TRBD1 (5 bases). Germline V gene sequence: CDR1 SGDLS, CDR2 YYNGEE. V was pared by 4 bases and J by 5 bases, with 18 bases between. CDR3 length: 15 residues. CDR3 residues: CASSSRGGIGTEAFF. The CDR3 bases are TGTGCCAGCAGCTCCCGTGGGGGGATAGGGACTGAAGCTTTCTTT. Supplemented by reference TRBV9 and TRBJ1-1, the full variable domain reads DSGVTQTPKHLITATGQRVTLRCSPRSGDLSVYWYQQSLDQGLQFLIQYYNGEERAKGNILERFSAQQFPDLHSELNLSSLELGDSALYFCASSSRGGIGTEAFFGQGTRLTVV.

CDR3 DNA: TGTGCCAGCAGCATAAGACAGGGGGCGAATGAAAAACTGTTTTTT. It encodes CASSIRQGANEKLFF. V gene TRBV7-2 combines with J gene TRBJ1-4; 10 bases map to TRBD1. This CDR3 has 15 residues. Trimming cost V 5 bases and J 5 bases; bases outside gene matches: 5. Germline CDR1 reads SGHTA; CDR2 reads FQGNSA. Filled out from reference TRBV7-2 and TRBJ1-4, the complete variable domain reads GAGVSQSPSNKVTEKGKDVELRCDPISGHTALYWYRQSLGQGLEFLIYFQGNSAPDKSGLPSDRFSAERTGGSVSTLTIQRTQQEDSAVYLCASSIRQGANEKLFFGSGTQLSVL.

This clone was seen only once. The V and J genes are TRBV28 and TRBJ2-2, with D possibly matching TRBD2 (6 bases). The CDR3 is made up of 15 amino acids. Trimming pared 8 bases from V and 5 bases from J, leaving 18 bases between. Germline values: CDR1 MDHEN, CDR2 SYDVKM. The CDR3 here is CASERRIGGTGELFF. DNA for the CDR3: TGTGCCAGCGAAAGGAGAATTGGAGGGACCGGGGAGCTGTTTTTT.

V and J are TRBV7-2 and TRBJ2-7; 11 bases match TRBD1. CDR1 and CDR2 from the germline V gene are SGHTA and FQGNSA. Trimming cost V 0 bases and J 7 bases; bases outside gene matches: 8. The CDR3 has 16 amino acids. CDR3 loop: CASSLAFGQGAGEQYF. The DNA for the CDR3 is TGTGCCAGCAGCTTAGCTTTCGGACAGGGGGCTGGGGAGCAGTACTTC.

The V and J genes are TRBV4-2 and TRBJ1-6; D may be TRBD1 (6 bases). The germline V gene encodes CDR1 LGHNA and CDR2 YNFKEQ. The CDR3 is 15 amino acids. Trimming cost V 1 base and J 8 bases, with 12 bases left between them. The CDR3 protein is CASSQGGGMDSPLHF. CDR3 nucleotides: TGTGCCAGCAGCCAAGGAGGGGGTATGGATTCACCCCTCCACTTT.

The chain joins TRBV5-1 to TRBJ2-3; 7 bases align to TRBD2. Trimming cost V 2 bases and J 1 base; bases outside gene matches: 4. From germline, CDR1 is SGHRS and CDR2 YFSETQ. This CDR3 is 15 amino acids long. The CDR3 reads CASSLAGIGTDTQYF. The CDR3 region has the DNA TGCGCCAGCAGCTTAGCGGGAATTGGCACAGATACGCAGTATTTT.

The chain employs TRBV5-4 and TRBJ2-7, with TRBD2 matching 7 bases. The germline V gene encodes CDR1 SGHNT and CDR2 YYREEE (reference sequence). J was trimmed by 1 base and V by 0 bases; bases with no gene match: 10. The CDR3 is 17 residues long. The CDR3 DNA follows: TGTGCCAGCAGCTTGGTAGGGTGGGAGGGGACTTCCTACGAGCAGTACTTC. As protein: CASSLVGWEGTSYEQYF.

The chain combines TRBV5-4 with TRBJ2-5, with 10 bases aligning to TRBD2. V was pared by 4 bases and J by 4 bases, with 4 bases of the junction left unmatched. Germline V gives CDR1 SGHNT, CDR2 YYREEE (reference sequence). This CDR3 is built from 14 residues. The CDR3 spells CASSTRLAGETQYF. The CDR3 DNA reads TGTGCCAGCAGCACCCGACTAGCGGGAGAGACCCAGTACTTC. The whole variable domain, filled in from reference TRBV5-4 and TRBJ2-5, reads ETGVTQSPTHLIKTRGQQVTLRCSSQSGHNTVSWYQQALGQGPQFIFQYYREEENGRGNFPPRFSGLQFPNYSSELNVNALELDDSALYLCASSTRLAGETQYFGPGTRLLVL.